This T cell receptor (beta chain) was recorded in a study of blood T cell repertoires in COVID-19. Using immunoSEQ multiplex PCR, the repertoire was profiled, and TCRdb retains in-frame clones only, with some absent. Altogether 150,000 to 200,000 clones are present, 80% to 90% being singletons, with the ten largest covering 9.5% to 15%. The CDR3 consists of 16 residues. V lost 2 bases and J lost 7; bases outside the gene matches: 11. Germline CDR1 reads SGHRS; CDR2 reads YFSETQ. The sequenced material came from peripheral blood. The chain uses TRBV5-1 and TRBJ2-1, with 8 bases matching TRBD2. The receptor was derived from a woman of 80 years or more with COVID-19, enrolled during active disease. CDR3 loop: CASSFTSGGRWNEQFF. The CDR3 coding sequence is TGCGCCAGCAGCTTTACTAGCGGAGGAAGGTGGAATGAGCAGTTCTTC.